Sequencing of this T cell receptor beta chain was carried out in a study of human T cells and chemical hapten exposure listed by TCRdb under 2021. Some background on the complete study: For sensitization, 2% DPC in acetone was applied to a 2 cm by 2 cm area of upper inner arm skin. Throughout the roughly 24-week study period, patients were also given weekly therapeutic DPC doses on the scalp. Patch testing on the upper back used Finn chambers containing 0.01% DPC, with scoring done after 6 days according to International Contact Dermatitis Research Group standards. Most of the patients in the cohort were female, and the cohort covered alopecia areata with under or over 50% scalp involvement, alopecia totalis and alopecia universalis. Libraries were pooled for sequencing, and per-sample TCR yields varied mainly because of small differences in library volumes within the pool. Peripheral blood TCR repertoire changes were tracked in vivo in alopecia patients during primary and secondary sensitization to the hapten diphenylcyclopropenone (DPC). Blood samples were taken from patients before sensitization (week 0) and then at 2, 6 and about 24 weeks after DPC sensitization. For TCR sequencing, blood came from some 31 alopecia patients at anywhere from one to four time points (pre-sensitization, 2, 6 and 24 weeks). Study-wide conclusions, independent of this receptor: A positive correlation was found between the number of PT1 expanded TCRs and patch test score, with significance reached at thresholds 8, 16 and 32 but not 4. All patients had alopecia, a presumed autoimmune disease, so their immune response might differ from that of healthy individuals. After repeated subsampling, the strength of the expansion versus patch-test correlation and the threshold at which it became significant changed. DPC sensitization did not change how many TCRs were above 1 in 1000 frequency, and no evidence was found of alterations in global repertoire structure. Expanded TCRs formed significantly more large CDR3 similarity clusters than pre-sensitization or healthy control sets, consistent with antigen-driven responses.

The label giving this sample's time point can be read as: patch test 2, 6 weeks after DPC sensitization. The sample's treatment or condition label, decoded: therapeutic diphenylcyclopropenone sensitization with weekly scalp DPC. Blood at each patch-test visit was drawn before the patch test was applied. To be eligible, patients had to be aged 18 to 70, diagnosed with alopecia and judged suitable for DPC therapy, while pregnant patients were excluded. Total RNA was extracted from unfractionated whole blood that had been collected in Tempus Blood RNA tubes. This clonotype came up many times. This clone's antigen is unknown. No quality values exist for individual bases; no much larger clone is one base distant. The V end loses 3 bases and the J end loses 6 bases, and a stretch of 12 bases separates them. Taken from the germline V gene, the CDR1 and CDR2 loops are SGHVS and FQNEAQ. There are 13 amino acids in the CDR3, from cysteine to phenylalanine inclusive. Kept here is only the CDR3 DNA, which spans 39 bases and is read in frame from base 1.

Libraries were prepared through RACE. The sample was run on a NextSeq 500. During library preparation, unique molecular identifiers were attached to individual cDNA molecules so that TCRs could be counted in a quantitative, reproducible way. Each blood RNA sample was used to sequence both TCR alpha and TCR beta chains. Per the authors' processing: A median of approximately 100,000 TCRs per sample was observed, with a range of about 23,224 to 690,600. The Decombinator software suite was used to annotate V, J and CDR3 in the TCR reads. To make PS versus PT1 abundance plots, every sample was subsampled to the same number of TCRs (28,000). TCRs were defined as expanded if absent before sensitization and observed at least eight times at the 2-week time point. TCRdb cleaned the public reads at Q25 with fastp, built clones with MiXCR and kept in-frame beta chains. Identical CDR3 protein sequences are pooled into one entry, listed with their most common genes and DNA. Here the V and J calls rest on TCRdb's processing, not on the authors' analysis. In this sample the table shows roughly 69,000 distinct CDR3 sequences, 10% to 13% of which occur a single time. The ten top clones hold roughly 7% of the sample.

This clonotype was obtained from a woman between 45 and 65 years old with alopecia areata. Some clones in this sample may be carry-over from other donors' samples. Source: whole blood, taken in connection with sensitization to the hapten diphenylcyclopropenone (DPC). The sequence links TRBV7-8 to TRBJ2-7; the D gene is unclear. The encoded CDR3 is CASSLGRVAEQYF. Read as DNA, the sequence is TGTGCCAGCAGCTTGGGTAGGGTTGCCGAGCAGTACTTC.